Listed below are T cell receptor beta chains from one sample, sequenced in a study of T cell changes during pregnancy in multiple sclerosis. Method: immunoSEQ multiplex PCR; TCRdb's copy keeps in-frame clones and lacks some. Among some 87,000 clones listed, 90% to 95% were seen once. The specimen was CD4+ T cells from peripheral blood mononuclear cells, collected before pregnancy. The origin of the receptors is a female donor with multiple sclerosis, enrolled in a pregnancy study. CDR3s include the opening cysteine and the closing phenylalanine or tryptophan. Fields, in order: J gene, clone size, D gene, V gene, CDR3 protein, CDR3 DNA. A D gene is named only where the DNA matches it firmly. The size field is filled for only some rows; it gives once, few, many or a size class.

TRBJ2-2	NA	TRBD2	TRBV6-1	CAGHPAGGNTGELFF	TGTGCCGGCCACCCTGCGGGGGGGAACACCGGGGAGCTGTTTTTT
TRBJ1-5	NA	NA	TRBV18	CASSPQAGVNQPQHF	TGTGCCAGCTCACCACAGGCCGGGGTCAATCAGCCCCAGCATTTT
TRBJ1-4	once	TRBD1	TRBV6-6	CASSYDREANEKLFF	TGTGCCAGCAGCTACGACAGGGAAGCTAATGAAAAACTGTTTTTT
TRBJ2-2	NA	NA	TRBV10-3	CAISESLKAGTGELFF	TGTGCCATCAGTGAGTCTTTGAAGGCAGGCACCGGGGAGCTGTTTTTT
TRBJ2-3	NA	NA	TRBV6-6	CASRYTDTQYF	TGTGCCAGCAGATACACAGATACGCAGTATTTT
TRBJ2-2	NA	NA	TRBV11-2	CASSLWGSAPTGELFF	TGTGCCAGCAGCCTCTGGGGCAGCGCTCCCACCGGGGAGCTGTTTTTT
TRBJ2-1	NA	TRBD2	TRBV19	CASSPGTSWNEQFF	TGTGCCAGTTCCCCCGGGACTAGTTGGAATGAGCAGTTCTTC
TRBJ1-1	few	TRBD1	TRBV19	CASSVQGAQAEAFF	TGTGCCAGTAGCGTACAGGGGGCGCAAGCTGAAGCTTTCTTT
TRBJ2-1	once	NA	TRBV16	CASSQLLPGTGNNEQFF	TGTGCCAGCAGCCAATTATTGCCCGGGACTGGTAACAATGAGCAGTTCTTC
TRBJ2-5	NA	NA	TRBV30	CAWSVGGGQETQYF	TGTGCCTGGAGTGTAGGGGGGGGTCAAGAGACCCAGTACTTC
TRBJ2-5	NA	TRBD1	TRBV6-1	CASSENNRGIVETQYF	TGTGCCAGCAGTGAAAACAACAGGGGGATCGTGGAGACCCAGTACTTC
TRBJ2-1	NA	NA	TRBV7-3	CASSLTYSTKQFF	TGTGCCAGCAGCTTAACTTACTCGACAAAGCAGTTCTTC
TRBJ2-3	NA	TRBD2	TRBV5-1	CASSLVAGVRDTQYF	TGCGCCAGCAGCTTAGTAGCGGGAGTGAGAGATACGCAGTATTTT
TRBJ1-2	NA	NA	TRBV6-5	CASSYSSQGSFYGYTF	TGTGCCAGCAGTTACTCGAGCCAGGGCTCGTTCTATGGCTACACCTTC
TRBJ2-1	NA	TRBD2	TRBV5-8	CASKSREGRRFNEQFF	TGTGCCAGCAAGAGTCGGGAGGGCCGGCGCTTTAATGAGCAGTTCTTC
TRBJ1-5	NA	NA	TRBV25-1	CASSMDGQNQPQHF	TGTGCCAGCAGCATGGACGGACAAAATCAGCCCCAGCATTTT
TRBJ2-2	NA	NA	TRBV5-1	CASSLESGSNTGELFF	TGCGCCAGCAGCTTGGAGTCGGGGTCTAACACCGGGGAGCTGTTTTTT
TRBJ1-2	once	TRBD1	TRBV10-3	CAISRDRDYYGYTF	TGTGCCATCAGCCGGGACAGGGATTACTATGGCTACACCTTC
TRBJ1-2	NA	TRBD1	TRBV5-1	CASSLSRDSAFGYTF	TGCGCCAGCAGCTTGTCCCGGGACAGTGCGTTTGGCTACACCTTC
TRBJ1-1	few	TRBD1	TRBV19	CASSPLGQVTEAFF	TGTGCCAGTAGTCCCCTCGGACAGGTCACTGAAGCTTTCTTT
TRBJ2-7	NA	NA	TRBV11-3	CASSAVPYEQYF	TGTGCCAGCAGCGCAGTCCCCTACGAGCAGTACTTC
TRBJ1-3	NA	TRBD1	TRBV7-2	CASSLWTGSGNTIYF	TGTGCCAGCAGCTTATGGACAGGAAGTGGAAACACCATATATTTT
TRBJ1-1	NA	TRBD1	TRBV5-1	CASSLNHKQGQDTEAFF	TGCGCCAGCAGCTTAAATCATAAACAGGGGCAGGACACTGAAGCTTTCTTT
TRBJ1-4	NA	NA	TRBV6-5	CASRVGGVGEKLFF	TGTGCCAGCAGAGTTGGGGGGGTGGGGGAAAAACTGTTTTTT
TRBJ1-2	NA	NA	TRBV5-1	CASSLAGQSFQYGYTF	TGCGCCAGCAGCTTGGCCGGACAGAGCTTTCAGTATGGCTACACCTTC
TRBJ2-3	NA	NA	TRBV19	CASSIGHGTDTQYF	TGTGCCAGTAGTATCGGACACGGCACAGATACGCAGTATTTT
TRBJ1-4	NA	TRBD1	TRBV6-5	CASSPGQGSEKLFF	TGTGCCAGCAGCCCGGGACAGGGATCCGAAAAACTGTTTTTT
TRBJ1-6	NA	NA	TRBV6-1	CASSDLSGDDPLHF	TGTGCCAGCAGTGATCTCTCGGGGGACGACCCCCTCCACTTT
TRBJ2-5	NA	NA	TRBV2	CASTTRAWEETQYF	TGTGCCAGCACCACCCGAGCCTGGGAGGAGACCCAGTACTTC
TRBJ2-3	NA	NA	TRBV28	CASSSVEERSTDTQYF	TGTGCCAGCAGTTCCGTCGAAGAGCGGAGCACAGATACGCAGTATTTT
TRBJ2-3	NA	NA	TRBV7-2	CASSLSRASTDTQYF	TGTGCCAGCAGCTTAAGCAGGGCCAGCACAGATACGCAGTATTTT
TRBJ1-1	NA	NA	TRBV6-4	CASSASLNTEAFF	TGTGCCAGCAGTGCCAGTCTGAACACTGAAGCTTTCTTT
TRBJ2-2	NA	TRBD1	TRBV11-2	CASRRDRGLTGELFF	TGTGCCAGCAGAAGGGACAGGGGGCTCACCGGGGAGCTGTTTTTT
TRBJ1-2	NA	TRBD1	TRBV11-2	CASSLASRGRTYGYTF	TGTGCCAGCAGCTTAGCAAGCAGGGGGCGCACCTATGGCTACACCTTC
TRBJ1-1	NA	NA	TRBV5-1	CASSLVTGIMNTEAFF	TGCGCCAGCAGCTTGGTTACAGGGATTATGAACACTGAAGCTTTCTTT
TRBJ2-1	NA	TRBD1	TRBV9	CASSFQPGQLDNEQFF	TGTGCCAGCAGCTTCCAACCGGGACAGTTAGACAATGAGCAGTTCTTC
TRBJ2-2	NA	NA	TRBV27	CASSLESGAAGELFF	TGTGCCAGCAGTTTAGAGAGCGGAGCCGCCGGGGAGCTGTTTTTT
TRBJ2-7	NA	NA	TRBV2	CASSEIPGIAYEQYF	TGTGCCAGCAGTGAAATCCCCGGGATAGCATACGAGCAGTACTTC
TRBJ2-3	NA	TRBD2	TRBV18	CASTTSGSPADTQYF	TGTGCCAGTACGACTAGCGGGAGTCCCGCAGATACGCAGTATTTT
TRBJ1-1	NA	NA	TRBV2	CASRAEGTEAFF	TGTGCCAGCAGGGCGGAGGGAACTGAAGCTTTCTTT
TRBJ2-2	NA	TRBD2	TRBV10-2	CASSELRLAGRGTGELFF	TGCGCCAGCAGTGAACTGCGACTAGCGGGGCGTGGCACCGGGGAGCTGTTTTTT